One and the same sample provided the 8 T cell receptor beta chains below, sequenced in a study of blood T cell repertoires in COVID-19. The table came from immunoSEQ multiplex PCR; TCRdb's copy has only in-frame clones and leaves some out. Among roughly 200,000 clones, 80% to 90% were seen once, and the ten largest hold more than 2.5%. The sample consisted of peripheral blood. Source of these receptors: a man aged 55 to 69 with acute or convalescent COVID-19.

This clone was seen a few times. This sequence joins TRBV3-1 (or the pseudogene TRBV3-2) and TRBJ1-5; D remains unclear. Germline CDR1 reads LGHDT; CDR2 reads YNNKEL (reference sequence). The CDR3 covers 15 residues. Trimming removed 1 base from V and 1 base from J, with 8 bases in between. The CDR3 nucleotides read TGTGCCAGCAGCCAAGGTCCCAAAAGCAATCAGCCCCAGCATTTT. Its translation is CASSQGPKSNQPQHF.

This chain uses TRBV6-5 with TRBJ2-1; unclear D gene. The germline CDR1 and CDR2 sequences are MNHEY and SVGAGI. V lost 2 bases, J lost 3 bases, and 5 bases lay in between. This CDR3 contains 13 residues. CDR3 nucleotides: TGTGCCAGCAGTTACACAGACTACAATGAGCAGTTCTTC. Translating gives CASSYTDYNEQFF.

The rearrangement uses TRBV30 and TRBJ2-7; TRBD1 matches at 7 bases. V shed 4 bases, J shed 5 bases, and the junction held 8 bases outside the gene matches. The germline V gene encodes CDR1 GTSNPN and CDR2 SVGIG (reference sequence). CDR3 length: 13 amino acids. CDR3 sequence: CAWTTGAPHEQYF. DNA of the CDR3: TGTGCCTGGACTACAGGGGCGCCCCACGAGCAGTACTTC.

The chain couples TRBV7-8 to TRBJ2-4; 11 bases agree with TRBD2. V trimming: 2 bases; J trimming: 7 bases; junction bases outside the gene matches: 4. Germline V lookup: CDR1 SGHVS, CDR2 FQNEAQ. The CDR3 totals 15 residues. CDR3 amino acids: CASSLSSGGMNIQYF. The CDR3 nucleotides read TGTGCCAGCAGCTTATCTAGCGGGGGGATGAACATTCAGTACTTC.

This chain's CDR3 is CASSLGWAGGSYEQYF. CDR3 nucleotides: TGTGCCAGCAGCTTAGGTTGGGCGGGGGGTTCCTACGAGCAGTACTTC. This rearrangement joins TRBV7-2 to TRBJ2-7; TRBD2 aligns across 8 bases. The CDR3 sequence is 16 residues long. Looked up from germline, CDR1 is SGHTA and CDR2 is FQGNSA. The J segment lost 1 base and the V segment lost 1 base, leaving 6 bases of the junction unmatched.

The genes are TRBV4-2 and TRBJ1-6; D unclear. Trimming left V 5 bases short and J 13 bases short, with 9 bases between. Germline V lookup: CDR1 LGHNA, CDR2 YNFKEQ. This CDR3 comprises 11 residues. This CDR3 is CASSMGSPLHF. CDR3 bases: TGTGCCAGCAGCATGGGGAGTCCCCTCCACTTT.

The J gene is TRBJ2-4, the V gene TRBV7-9; TRBD2 aligns across 9 bases. This CDR3 region has 18 residues. In germline, CDR1 is SEHNR, CDR2 FQNEAQ (reference sequence). The junction had 11 bases not matched to a gene; V was cut back by 5 bases and J by 0 bases. In nucleotides, the CDR3 is TGTGCCAGCAGCCCCAATAGCGGGAGTATAGGAGCCAAAAACATTCAGTACTTC. Its translation: CASSPNSGSIGAKNIQYF.

CDR3 bases: TGTGCCAGCAGCTTAGTAGCGGGAGGCAATGAGCAGTTCTTC. Protein: CASSLVAGGNEQFF. This chain uses TRBV5-4 with TRBJ2-1, with 10 bases that match TRBD2. This CDR3 is 14 amino acids long. V dropped 2 bases and J dropped 6; count of bases not matched to a gene: 2. The germline V gene encodes CDR1 SGHNT and CDR2 YYREEE (reference sequence).